One sample yielded the 30 T cell receptor beta chains listed below, sequenced in a study of blood T cell repertoires in COVID-19. Profiled with immunoSEQ multiplex PCR; TCRdb holds only in-frame clones, not every one. The table lists more than 140,000 clones, around 81% of them singletons. The specimen was peripheral blood. The source of these receptors is a human donor in a cohort sampled during active COVID-19.

This chain links TRBV18 with TRBJ1-1; D might be TRBD1 (6 bases). The CDR3 loop spans 16 amino acids. Per the germline V gene, CDR1 is KGHSH and CDR2 is LQKENI. V lost 2 bases, J lost 0 bases, and 13 bases lay in between. In DNA form, the CDR3 reads TGTGCCAGCTCACCAATGAAGGGGGGGTTGAACACTGAAGCTTTCTTT. Protein product: CASSPMKGGLNTEAFF.

This clone was detected a few times. The chain employs TRBV7-8 and TRBJ2-1; D is ambiguous. Germline-derived CDR1 and CDR2 are SGHVS and FQNEAQ. The CDR3 has 13 amino acids. Trimming shortened V by 5 bases and J by 12 bases, and 17 bases separated the two germline ends. CDR3 nucleotides: TGTGCCAGCAGCCCACTGGGTGTAGGAGCGCAGTTCTTC. Protein product: CASSPLGVGAQFF.

The chain combines TRBV30 with TRBJ1-1; a possible D gene is TRBD1 (5 bases). The CDR3 runs to 10 residues. Germline V gene lookup returns CDR1 GTSNPN and CDR2 SVGIG (reference sequence). V was clipped by 8 bases and J by 6 bases, with 10 bases between them. The CDR3: CAATGAEAFF. The CDR3 DNA reads as TGTGCCGCCACAGGTGCTGAAGCTTTCTTT. Full variable domain (rest looked up from reference TRBV30 and TRBJ1-1): SQTIHQWPATLVQPVGSPLSLECTVEGTSNPNLYWYRQAAGRGLQLLFYSVGIGQISSEVPQNLSASRPQDRQFILSSKKLLLSDSGFYLCAATGAEAFFGQGTRLTVV.

The V and J genes are TRBV5-4 and TRBJ2-7, with 9 positions matching TRBD2. The V segment lost 2 bases and the J segment 0 bases; nucleotides outside the gene matches: 3. CDR1 is SGHNT and CDR2 is YYREEE in the germline V gene (reference sequence). This CDR3 has 15 residues. The CDR3 here is CASSFSGGSSYEQYF. The CDR3 coding sequence is TGTGCCAGCAGCTTTAGCGGGGGCAGCTCCTACGAGCAGTACTTC.

The V gene is TRBV7-9, the J gene TRBJ2-7, with 11 bases matching TRBD2. CDR1 SEHNR and CDR2 FQNEAQ come from the germline V gene (reference sequence). This CDR3 has 14 amino acids. The V gene end was trimmed by 5 bases and the J gene end by 7 bases; junction bases not matched to a gene: 7. CDR3 residues: CASSRLAGNREQYF. In nucleotides, the CDR3 is TGTGCCAGCAGCCGACTAGCGGGAAATAGGGAGCAGTACTTC.

This clone was seen only once. The chain has TRBV5-1 and TRBJ2-1, with a possible D match to TRBD1 (6 bases). Trimming shortened V by 3 bases and J by 5 bases, and 6 bases separated the two germline ends. The CDR3 totals 12 residues. Germline V CDR1 and CDR2: SGHRS, YFSETQ. This CDR3 reads CASSWTDNEQFF. The CDR3 DNA sequence: TGCGCCAGCAGCTGGACAGACAATGAGCAGTTCTTC.

This clone showed up just a few times. The genes are TRBV5-5 and TRBJ2-1, with D possibly TRBD2 on 6 matching bases. Germline CDR1 and CDR2: SGHKS and YYEKEE (reference sequence). Trimming cost V 3 bases and J 10 bases, with 17 bases left between them. The CDR3 is 14 residues long. The CDR3 sequence: CASSWAGGTGEQFF. The CDR3 DNA reads TGTGCCAGCAGCTGGGCTGGCGGGACCGGGGAGCAGTTCTTC.

The J gene is TRBJ2-1, the V gene TRBV20-1; D may be TRBD2 (6 bases). The V end was cut by 5 bases, the J end by 10 bases, with 12 bases between. The CDR3 has 11 amino acids. Germline V gives CDR1 DFQATT, CDR2 SNEGSKA (reference sequence). CDR3 sequence (DNA): TGCAGTGCTCCGAGGGACTTGGAGCAGTTCTTC. This encodes CSAPRDLEQFF.

Of note for this clone: Distinct nucleotide sequences in the sample also encode this CDR3. The chain couples TRBV28 to TRBJ2-5; maybe TRBD1 (7 bases). V was shortened by 7 bases and J by 4 bases, with 16 bases between the two germline ends. The CDR3 has 14 amino acids. From germline, CDR1 is MDHEN and CDR2 SYDVKM. CDR3: CASISGGLGETQYF. DNA of the CDR3: TGTGCCAGCATTTCAGGGGGGCTGGGAGAGACCCAGTACTTC.

The chain has TRBV24-1 and TRBJ2-2; tentative D call: TRBD1 (6 bases). Deletions cut 5 bases from V and 4 bases from J, with 10 bases between. Germline-derived CDR1 and CDR2 are KGHDR and SFDVKD. The CDR3 runs to 14 residues. The CDR3 here is CATSVRRGTGELFF. CDR3 in DNA: TGTGCCACCAGTGTGCGCAGGGGCACCGGGGAGCTGTTTTTT.

This chain links TRBV12-3 or TRBV12-4 with TRBJ2-5, with a tentative D call TRBD2 (5 bases). This CDR3 spans 13 amino acids. V lost 4 bases and J 5 bases, leaving 11 bases between the germline ends. CDR3 sequence: CASSWTPGETQYF. In DNA form, the CDR3 reads TGTGCCAGCAGTTGGACCCCGGGGGAGACCCAGTACTTC.

The chain couples TRBV14 to TRBJ2-2; TRBD2 matches 8 bases. This CDR3 is 16 amino acids long. V dropped 1 base and J dropped 0; count of bases not matched to a gene: 1. Germline V gene lookup returns CDR1 SGHDN and CDR2 FVKESK. DNA for the CDR3: TGTGCCAGCAGCCAAGGACTAGCGCCGAACACCGGGGAGCTGTTTTTT. Its translation: CASSQGLAPNTGELFF.

The J gene is TRBJ2-5, the V gene TRBV7-9; 11 bases are a match to TRBD1. J gave up 3 bases and V 4 bases, and 1 base lay outside the gene matches. The germline CDR1 and CDR2 sequences are SEHNR and FQNEAQ (reference sequence). The length of the CDR3 is 14 residues. The CDR3 here is CASSWDRGEETQYF. The CDR3 region has the DNA TGTGCCAGCAGCTGGGACAGGGGGGAAGAGACCCAGTACTTC.

This chain links TRBV19 with TRBJ1-1; D is uncertain. The V and J ends lost 8 bases and 5 bases respectively, with 18 bases between them. This CDR3 region has 14 residues. Germline assignment: CDR1 LNHDA and CDR2 SQIVND (reference sequence). The CDR3 loop reads CASSRTTGETEAFF. The CDR3 DNA sequence: TGTGCCAGTTCAAGAACTACGGGTGAGACTGAAGCTTTCTTT. The variable domain in full, completed from reference TRBV19 and TRBJ1-1, reads DGGITQSPKYLFRKEGQNVTLSCEQNLNHDAMYWYRQDPGQGLRLIYYSQIVNDFQKGDIAEGYSVSREKKESFPLTVTSAQKNPTAFYLCASSRTTGETEAFFGQGTRLTVV.

The chain has TRBV6-5 and TRBJ1-3; weak D call: TRBD1 (6 bases). Trimming pared 4 bases from V and 0 bases from J, leaving 10 bases between. The germline V gene has CDR1 MNHEY and CDR2 SVGAGI. The CDR3 sequence is 15 residues long. The CDR3 DNA sequence: TGTGCCAGCAGTTCCTTGACAGGCTCTGGAAACACCATATATTTT. Translation: CASSSLTGSGNTIYF.

The chain is built from TRBV7-2 and TRBJ1-5, with D uncertain. Germline CDR1 reads SGHTA; CDR2 reads FQGNSA. The CDR3 runs to 11 residues. V was cut by 1 base and J by 9 bases, with 4 bases left in between. CDR3 protein: CASSLVGPQHF. The CDR3 bases are TGTGCCAGCAGCTTAGTCGGGCCCCAGCATTTT.

This rearrangement joins TRBV19 to TRBJ1-2; D is perhaps TRBD1 (6 bases). Trimming took 3 bases from V and 5 from J, leaving 13 bases between them. This CDR3 comprises 14 residues. CDR1 LNHDA and CDR2 SQIVND come from the germline V gene (reference sequence). The CDR3 here is CASSMGGTLYGYTF. CDR3 coding DNA: TGTGCCAGTAGTATGGGAGGGACACTTTATGGCTACACCTTC.

This clone was counted once. CDR3 in amino acids: CASSLEGQGDNTIYF. The CDR3 DNA is TGCGCCAGCAGCTTGGAAGGACAGGGAGACAACACCATATATTTT. The J gene is TRBJ1-3, the V gene TRBV5-1; TRBD1 matches at 8 bases. CDR1 and CDR2 from the germline V gene are SGHRS and YFSETQ. The CDR3 loop spans 15 amino acids. The trim removed 0 bases at V and 7 bases at J, leaving 6 bases unmatched. Full variable domain (missing parts from reference TRBV5-1 and TRBJ1-3): KAGVTQTPRYLIKTRGQQVTLSCSPISGHRSVSWYQQTPGQGLQFLFEYFSETQRNKGNFPGRFSGRQFSNSRSEMNVSTLELGDSALYLCASSLEGQGDNTIYFGEGSWLTVV.

The J gene is TRBJ2-7, the V gene TRBV12-5, with 8 bases identical to TRBD1. The CDR3 runs to 14 residues. CDR1 and CDR2 (germline): LGHNT, FRNRAP. Trimming removed 9 bases from V and 2 bases from J; junction bases left unmatched: 9. The CDR3 region is CARAETGDAYEQYF. DNA of the CDR3: TGTGCTAGGGCTGAGACAGGGGACGCCTACGAGCAGTACTTC.

Only a few counts were recorded for this clone. Other DNA sequences in this specimen translate into the identical CDR3. The J gene is TRBJ2-5, the V gene TRBV7-9; no reliable D call. Germline CDR1 and CDR2: SEHNR and FQNEAQ (reference sequence). This CDR3 is 16 amino acids long. Trimming stripped 2 bases from V and 5 bases from J, with 18 bases between. CDR3: CASSLSVVRGPETQYF. DNA of the CDR3: TGTGCCAGCAGCTTAAGCGTCGTCCGAGGCCCGGAGACCCAGTACTTC.

This clone was seen a few times. CDR3 loop: CASRGQGIDTQYF. The CDR3 coding sequence is TGTGCCAGCAGGGGACAGGGGATAGATACGCAGTATTTT. The genes are TRBV6-5 and TRBJ2-3; 10 bases fit TRBD1. This CDR3 spans 13 amino acids. The germline gives CDR1 MNHEY, CDR2 SVGAGI. Trimming removed 6 bases from V and 5 bases from J; junction bases left unmatched: 2.

The chain has TRBV5-6 and TRBJ1-1; 7 nucleotides match TRBD1. Trimming at V came to 7 bases and at J to 1 base, leaving 4 bases not matched to a gene. Germline CDR1 SGHDT, CDR2 YYEEEE. The CDR3 loop spans 13 amino acids. The CDR3 sequence is CASAGTANTEAFF. CDR3 DNA: TGTGCCAGCGCCGGGACAGCGAACACTGAAGCTTTCTTT.

The chain carries TRBV3-1 (or the pseudogene TRBV3-2) and TRBJ2-7; D is unclear. CDR1 is LGHDT and CDR2 is YNNKEL in the germline V gene (reference sequence). This CDR3 is built from 13 residues. V lost 0 bases to trimming and J lost 3 bases, with 6 bases between them. CDR3 loop: CASSQDIGYEQYF. Written as DNA, the CDR3 is TGTGCCAGCAGCCAAGATATCGGCTACGAGCAGTACTTC.

The chain combines TRBV19 with TRBJ2-2, with TRBD2 identical over 14 bases. The CDR3 totals 17 residues. Germline CDR1 is LNHDA and CDR2 is SQIVND (reference sequence). Trimming removed 5 bases from V and 7 bases from J; junction bases left unmatched: 9. CDR3 nucleotide sequence: TGTGCCAGTAGTTCCCGAAGACTAGCGGGAGGGATCGGGGAGCTGTTTTTT. Amino acids: CASSSRRLAGGIGELFF. The full variable domain, completed using reference TRBV19 and TRBJ2-2, is DGGITQSPKYLFRKEGQNVTLSCEQNLNHDAMYWYRQDPGQGLRLIYYSQIVNDFQKGDIAEGYSVSREKKESFPLTVTSAQKNPTAFYLCASSSRRLAGGIGELFFGEGSRLTVL.

The chain uses TRBV18 and TRBJ2-3; TRBD2 aligns across 13 bases. After removal of 3 bases from V and 1 base from J, the junction contained 7 bases not matched to a gene. The CDR3 is 18 amino acids. In germline, CDR1 is KGHSH, CDR2 LQKENI. The CDR3 protein is CASSPGLAGTGGTDTQYF. The CDR3, as DNA: TGTGCCAGCTCACCGGGACTAGCGGGAACGGGGGGCACAGATACGCAGTATTTT.

The genes are TRBV19 and TRBJ1-2; the D gene is possibly TRBD1 (6 bases). Germline lookup yields CDR1 LNHDA and CDR2 SQIVND (reference sequence). The ends were cut back, 6 bases at V and 4 bases at J, with 15 bases in the middle. The CDR3 totals 14 residues. In DNA form, the CDR3 reads TGTGCCAGTAGATCGACAGGATTAGGCTATGGCTACACCTTC. It encodes CASRSTGLGYGYTF.

Worth noting for this clone: Other DNA sequences in this sample translate to the same CDR3. The V call is TRBV19, the J call TRBJ2-5; D gene uncertain. The CDR3 length is 13 residues. V lost 1 base to trimming and J lost 1 base, with 4 bases between them. Germline V gene data show CDR1 as LNHDA and CDR2 as SQIVND (reference sequence). The CDR3 is CASSIGSQETQYF. CDR3 DNA: TGTGCCAGTAGTATAGGCAGCCAAGAGACCCAGTACTTC.

V usage is TRBV4-1 and J usage is TRBJ1-2; 8 bases map to TRBD1. J was trimmed by 7 bases and V by 1 base; bases with no gene match: 8. Germline-derived CDR1 and CDR2 are MGHRA and YSYEKL. The length of the CDR3 is 15 residues. The DNA for the CDR3 is TGCGCCAGCAGCCAAGTAAAGACAGGGGTTGGTGGCTACACCTTC. Amino acids: CASSQVKTGVGGYTF.

V usage is TRBV10-3 and J usage is TRBJ2-1, with a weak D call TRBD1 (5 bases). The CDR3 covers 16 residues. V lost 3 bases, J lost 6 bases, and 18 bases lay in between. Germline V CDR1 and CDR2: ENHRY, SYGVKD. DNA of the CDR3: TGTGCCATCAGTGACCCGTTCGACAGTGCCCGCAATGAGCAGTTCTTC. Amino acids: CAISDPFDSARNEQFF.

The chain employs TRBV19 and TRBJ1-5; a possible D gene is TRBD1 (6 bases). From germline, CDR1 is LNHDA and CDR2 SQIVND (reference sequence). This CDR3 is built from 15 residues. Trimming stripped 8 bases from V and 2 bases from J, with 16 bases between. Here the CDR3 DNA reads TGTGCCAGTTCCGCGGTAGGGGGAGGCAATCAGCCCCAGCATTTT. It is translated as CASSAVGGGNQPQHF.